The 32 T cell receptor beta chains below all came from one sample that was sequenced in a study of blood T cells in healthy people across ages. For the second PCR, which ran for 7 to 11 cycles, a sample-barcoded 5' primer and a J-beta primer mix were used. TCRdb reprocessed the 5' RACE reads with MiXCR, giving one entry per CDR3 protein. The profile shows about a million distinct CDR3 sequences, about 44% of them singletons. The sample consisted of blood. These receptors were obtained from a man younger than 40 in good health.

The gene calls are TRBV29-1 and TRBJ1-1; no definite D call. The CDR3 loop spans 14 amino acids. Trimming removed 1 base at V and 0 bases at J, with 9 bases between. CDR1 and CDR2 from the germline V gene are SQVTM and ANQGSEA. CDR3: CSVEGGSMNTEAFF. As DNA, the CDR3 is TGCAGCGTTGAAGGTGGGAGTATGAACACTGAAGCTTTCTTT.

This clonotype occurred a few times. The germline gene is not matched at one end of the junction; a read error may be the cause. The rearrangement links TRBV11-2 to TRBJ2-3; 7 nucleotides line up with TRBD1. The CDR3 is 15 amino acids. CDR1 SGHAT and CDR2 FQNNGV come from the germline V gene. The CDR3 DNA reads TGTGCCAGCAGCGTAGACAGGGTTGGGACAGATACGCAGTATTTT. Protein product: CASSVDRVGTDTQYF.

The CDR3 protein is CASSHDRGAGYGYTF. In DNA, the CDR3 is TGTGCCAGCAGCCACGACAGGGGCGCGGGGTATGGCTACACCTTC. V usage is TRBV5-6 and J usage is TRBJ1-2; 8 nucleotides match TRBD1. Looked up from germline, CDR1 is SGHDT and CDR2 is YYEEEE. Trimming at V came to 4 bases and at J to 5 bases, leaving 10 bases not matched to a gene. The CDR3 is 15 amino acids.

For this clonotype: One end of the junction varies from germline; a read error may be responsible. V usage is TRBV7-9 and J usage is TRBJ2-1; D remains ambiguous. Germline-derived CDR1 and CDR2 are SEHNR and FQNEAQ (reference sequence). CDR3 length: 14 amino acids. The CDR3 DNA follows: TGTGCCGGCAGCTTAGAGGTGGCCTACAATGAGCAGTTCTTC. Its translation is CAGSLEVAYNEQFF.

In regard to this clonotype: One end of the junction varies from germline; a read error may be responsible. The genes are TRBV28 and TRBJ2-7, with 8 bases that match TRBD2. The CDR3 length is 15 residues. The germline V gene has CDR1 MDHEN and CDR2 SYDVKM. The CDR3 DNA follows: TGTGCCAGCAGTCCCCGCGGGGGGCCCTACAATGAGCGGTACTTC. Amino acids: CASSPRGGPYNERYF.

V usage is TRBV9 and J usage is TRBJ2-4, with 8 bases aligning to TRBD1. The end of the DNA is better explained by TRBJ2-5, so the J call may be wrong. CDR3 length: 16 amino acids. Germline-derived CDR1 and CDR2 are SGDLS and YYNGEE. Here the CDR3 reads CASSDPSTGVMETQYF. The CDR3 DNA reads as TGTGCCAGCAGCGACCCCTCGACAGGGGTTATGGAGACCCAGTACTTC.

The V call is TRBV25-1, the J call TRBJ2-2; 10 bases are shared with TRBD1. The CDR3 extends over 15 amino acids. J gave up 6 bases and V 3 bases, and 4 bases lay outside the gene matches. From germline, CDR1 is MGHDK and CDR2 SYGVNS. The CDR3 region has the DNA TGTGCCAGCAGTGACGTCGGACAGGGGGCCGGGGAGCTGTTTTTT. It encodes CASSDVGQGAGELFF.

As to this clonotype: One base away lies a much larger clone, so this may be a sequencing read error. V usage is TRBV12-3 or TRBV12-4 and J usage is TRBJ2-3, with 7 bases fitting TRBD1. With V trimmed by 2 bases and J by 4 bases, 3 bases remained unmatched. CDR3 length: 14 residues. DNA for the CDR3: TGTGCCAGCAGTTTAACAGGGGACGCAGATACGCAGTATTTT. This codes for CASSLTGDADTQYF.

This chain joins TRBV21-1 and TRBJ1-6; the table's D call, TRBD1, was not checked against the DNA. TRBV21-1 is an annotated pseudogene. The CDR3 covers 20 residues. The CDR3 DNA follows: TGTGCCAGCAGCCTCCGACAGGGGACAAACCCGAGCTCCTATAATTCACCCCTCCACTTT. It translates to CASSLRQGTNPSSYNSPLHF.

This chain links TRBV6-2 or TRBV6-3 with TRBJ2-1; TRBD2 might be the D (5 bases). Germline values: CDR1 MNHEY, CDR2 SVGEGT. Trimming took 9 bases from V and 3 from J, leaving 9 bases between them. This CDR3 has 12 amino acids. The CDR3 DNA is TGTGCCAGAGGACTGGACTACAATGAGCAGTTCTTC. Protein sequence: CARGLDYNEQFF.

The genes are TRBV20-1 and TRBJ1-5, with TRBD1 as a possible D gene (6 bases). Germline CDR1 and CDR2: DFQATT and SNEGSKA (reference sequence). The CDR3 contains 14 residues. V was cut by 6 bases and J by 3 bases, with 15 bases left in between. Written as DNA, the CDR3 is TGCAGTGCCGGCGCGACAGGATTCAATCAGCCCCAGCATTTT. Residues: CSAGATGFNQPQHF.

This rearrangement joins TRBV11-2 to TRBJ2-3; D gene ambiguous. The CDR3 covers 14 residues. Trimming shortened V by 3 bases and J by 2 bases, and 9 bases separated the two germline ends. The germline V gene encodes CDR1 SGHAT and CDR2 FQNNGV. CDR3: CASSFIETTDTQYF. CDR3 bases: TGTGCCAGCAGCTTTATAGAAACCACAGATACGCAGTATTTT.

This clonotype was seen a handful of times. V gene TRBV25-1 combines with J gene TRBJ2-3; weak D call: TRBD2 (5 bases). Trimming pared 6 bases from V and 8 bases from J, leaving 21 bases between. The CDR3 has 15 residues. The germline V gene encodes CDR1 MGHDK and CDR2 SYGVNS. CDR3 sequence: CASSPRGNAIITQYF. The CDR3 coding sequence is TGTGCCAGCAGCCCTCGGGGTAATGCAATTATTACGCAGTATTTT.

This clonotype was seen just once. The junction departs from germline at one end; a sequencing error may be responsible. This chain connects TRBV6-2 or TRBV6-3 to TRBJ2-6; D might be TRBD1 (5 bases). The CDR3 is made up of 14 amino acids. From germline, CDR1 is MNHEY and CDR2 SVGEGT. The CDR3 nucleotides read TGTGCCAGCAGTGACAGCTCTGGAGCCAACGTCCCGACTTTC. It specifies CASSDSSGANVPTF.

The CDR3 is CASRRQILPYEQYF. CDR3 DNA sequence: TGTGCCAGCAGGAGACAGATACTCCCCTACGAGCAGTACTTC. This sequence joins TRBV28 and TRBJ2-4; TRBD1 might be the D (5 bases). The DNA end lines up better with TRBJ2-7; the J call may be wrong. Germline CDR1 and CDR2: MDHEN and SYDVKM. The CDR3 sequence is 14 residues long.

The rearrangement joins TRBV4-2 to TRBJ2-1; 9 bases are a match to TRBD2. The CDR3 is 16 residues long. J lost 9 bases, V lost 5 bases, and 14 bases had no gene match. In germline, CDR1 is LGHNA, CDR2 YNFKEQ. The CDR3 DNA reads as TGTGCCAGCAGCAGTCGGGCGGGAGGGGGATTGGCTGAGCAGTTCTTC. Amino acid sequence: CASSSRAGGGLAEQFF.

The CDR3 loop reads CAIPPGTGKWSSYNEQFF. In nucleotides, the CDR3 is TGTGCCATCCCACCAGGGACAGGGAAATGGAGCTCCTACAATGAGCAGTTCTTC. This chain joins TRBV18 and TRBJ2-1; 9 bases agree with TRBD1. The V segment lost 10 bases and the J segment 0 bases; nucleotides outside the gene matches: 16. This CDR3 has 18 residues. CDR1 is KGHSH and CDR2 is LQKENI in the germline V gene.

J is TRBJ2-1 and V is TRBV29-1; D call uncertain. The CDR3 covers 14 residues. Germline assignment: CDR1 SQVTM and CDR2 ANQGSEA. V was shortened by 4 bases and J by 0 bases, with 10 bases between the two germline ends. CDR3: CSVVWGSSYNEQFF. CDR3 nucleotides: TGCAGCGTTGTGTGGGGTAGCTCCTACAATGAGCAGTTCTTC.

The sample holds a few counts of this clonotype. The gene calls are TRBV6-5 and TRBJ2-5, with TRBD1 matching over 7 bases. The J call may be mistaken, given a closer DNA end match to TRBJ2-7. The germline V gene encodes CDR1 MNHEY and CDR2 SVGAGI. The CDR3 is 13 residues long. CDR3 sequence reads: CASRQGFATEQYF. As DNA, the CDR3 is TGTGCCAGCAGACAGGGGTTCGCAACCGAGCAGTACTTC.

The rearrangement joins TRBV10-2 to TRBJ2-2; 11 bases agree with TRBD2. V shed 6 bases, J shed 4 bases, and the junction held 4 bases outside the gene matches. Germline-derived CDR1 and CDR2 are WSHSY and SAAADI. The CDR3 totals 15 residues. The CDR3 loop is CASRLAGGPTGELFF. CDR3 in DNA: TGCGCCAGCAGGCTAGCGGGAGGCCCCACCGGGGAGCTGTTTTTT.

V usage is TRBV2 and J usage is TRBJ2-6; TRBD2 is a possible D gene (6 bases). This CDR3 has 17 residues. V shed 4 bases and J shed 0 bases, with 13 bases lying between them. Germline V lookup: CDR1 SNHLY, CDR2 FYNNEI. CDR3 coding DNA: TGTGCCAGCAGTGTAAGAGCGGGCAACTCTGGGGCCAACGTCCTGACTTTC. It is translated as CASSVRAGNSGANVLTF.

In its sample, this clonotype was seen a few times. The rearrangement uses TRBV29-1 and TRBJ2-7, with D maybe TRBD2 (5 bases). V gave up 2 bases and J gave up 2 bases, with 10 bases separating them. Germline CDR1 and CDR2: SQVTM and ANQGSEA. The CDR3 consists of 13 residues. DNA of the CDR3: TGCAGCGTTGAAACGGACTCTGCCTACGAGCAGTACTTC. It yields the protein CSVETDSAYEQYF.

The CDR3 loop reads CASSPQGEIRNSPLHF. Here the CDR3 DNA reads TGTGCCAGCAGCCCTCAAGGGGAAATCCGTAATTCACCCCTCCACTTT. The rearrangement links TRBV11-2 to TRBJ1-6; perhaps TRBD1 as D (5 bases). This CDR3 comprises 16 residues. The V end was cut by 5 bases, the J end by 6 bases, with 17 bases between. Germline lookup yields CDR1 SGHAT and CDR2 FQNNGV.

CDR3 sequence: CATSPGQIYEQYF. Here the CDR3 DNA reads TGTGCCACCTCCCCGGGACAGATCTACGAGCAGTACTTC. The chain employs TRBV7-9 and TRBJ2-7, with 7 bases fitting TRBD1. Germline CDR1 and CDR2: SEHNR and FQNEAQ (reference sequence). The CDR3 loop spans 13 amino acids. Losses at the gene ends were 10 bases for V and 3 bases for J; bases not matched to a gene: 9.

The CDR3 spells CASSLAWTGYYNEQFF. CDR3 bases: TGTGCCAGCAGCTTAGCGTGGACAGGGTACTACAATGAGCAGTTCTTC. This chain connects TRBV7-2 to TRBJ2-1, with 8 bases identical to TRBD1. Trimming at V came to 0 bases and at J to 3 bases, leaving 4 bases not matched to a gene. The germline V gene has CDR1 SGHTA and CDR2 FQGNSA. The CDR3 loop spans 16 amino acids.

The table lists this clonotype with a few counts. The chain uses TRBV28 and TRBJ2-3, with 10 bases aligning to TRBD2. CDR1 and CDR2 (germline): MDHEN, SYDVKM. Germline trimming cut 6 bases from V and 2 bases from J; bases unmatched to any gene: 14. The CDR3 spans 18 residues. The CDR3 protein is CASRGRAQLAGFTDTQYF. CDR3 in DNA: TGTGCCAGCAGGGGTCGGGCCCAACTAGCGGGGTTCACAGATACGCAGTATTTT.

V usage is TRBV6-1 and J usage is TRBJ1-1; D uncertain. Germline V gene data show CDR1 as MNHNS and CDR2 as SASEGT. The V and J ends lost 6 bases and 0 bases respectively, with 8 bases between them. CDR3 size: 13 residues. CDR3 coding DNA: TGTGCCAGCAGCGGAGTTCTGAACACTGAAGCTTTCTTT. As protein: CASSGVLNTEAFF.

Only a few counts were recorded for this clonotype. V is TRBV29-1 and J is TRBJ1-1; D gene uncertain. The germline V gene encodes CDR1 SQVTM and CDR2 ANQGSEA. The CDR3 length is 16 residues. V was clipped by 3 bases and J by 1 base, with 18 bases between them. DNA of the CDR3: TGCAGCGTTGACGGAGGAAATCATCCGGGGAACACTGAAGCTTTCTTT. It translates to CSVDGGNHPGNTEAFF.

In its sample, this clonotype was seen a few times. The chain recombines TRBV5-6 with TRBJ2-3; D gene uncertain. Germline values: CDR1 SGHDT, CDR2 YYEEEE. CDR3 size: 13 residues. V lost 0 bases and J 6 bases, leaving 8 bases between the germline ends. The chain's CDR3 is CASSLGAMDTQYF. In DNA form, the CDR3 reads TGTGCCAGCAGCTTGGGGGCCATGGATACGCAGTATTTT.

About this clonotype itself: The junction departs from the called germline gene at one end, perhaps through a read error. The chain has TRBV12-3 or TRBV12-4 and TRBJ2-7; D unclear. This CDR3 spans 12 amino acids. The CDR3 coding sequence is TGTGCCGGCAGCCCCGCCTTATACGAGCAGTACTTC. Protein product: CAGSPALYEQYF.

V gene TRBV27 combines with J gene TRBJ2-5; D not certain. V was pared by 0 bases and J by 11 bases, with 19 bases between. This CDR3 comprises 15 residues. Germline lookup yields CDR1 MNHEY and CDR2 SMNVEV (reference sequence). The CDR3 sequence is CASSLSTSVYNEQYF. Here the CDR3 DNA reads TGTGCCAGCAGTTTATCGACTTCAGTATACAATGAGCAGTACTTC.

The V and J genes are TRBV29-1 and TRBJ2-3; D is unresolved. Germline V gene sequence: CDR1 SQVTM, CDR2 ANQGSEA. CDR3 size: 13 residues. As DNA, the CDR3 is TGCAGTTTCCGGGCCCCCGCTCCAGATACGCAGTATTTT. Translated, it gives CSFRAPAPDTQYF.